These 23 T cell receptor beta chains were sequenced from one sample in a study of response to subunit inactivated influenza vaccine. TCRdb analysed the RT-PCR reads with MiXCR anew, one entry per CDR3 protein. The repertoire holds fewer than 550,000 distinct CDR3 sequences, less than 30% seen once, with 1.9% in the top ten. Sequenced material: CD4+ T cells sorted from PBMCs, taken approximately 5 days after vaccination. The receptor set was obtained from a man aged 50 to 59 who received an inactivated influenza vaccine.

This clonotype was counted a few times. As DNA, the CDR3 is TGCAGTGCTAGGGAAGGGAACACTGAAGCTTTCTTT. As protein: CSAREGNTEAFF. The V and J genes are TRBV20-1 and TRBJ1-1; the D is unclear. CDR1 and CDR2 (germline): DFQATT, SNEGSKA (reference sequence). The CDR3 is 12 amino acids. Between the trimmed V and J ends, which lost 3 bases and 1 base, there was a span of 6 bases.

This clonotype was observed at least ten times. CDR3 sequence (DNA): TGTGCCAGCAGCCCAACAGGGTCGTCCCTGGAAGCTTTCTTT. Amino acids: CASSPTGSSLEAFF. The V gene is TRBV3-1, the J gene TRBJ1-1; a weak D match, TRBD1 (6 bases). Germline values: CDR1 LGHDT, CDR2 YNNKEL (reference sequence). This CDR3 is built from 14 residues. V dropped 4 bases and J dropped 8 bases, with 17 bases sitting between them.

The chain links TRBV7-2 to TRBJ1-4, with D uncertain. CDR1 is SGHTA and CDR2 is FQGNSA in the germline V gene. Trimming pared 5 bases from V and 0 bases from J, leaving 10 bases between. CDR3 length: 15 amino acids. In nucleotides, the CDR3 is TGTGCCAGCAGCACTACAGCAGCAACTAATGAAAAACTGTTTTTT. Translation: CASSTTAATNEKLFF.

CDR3 sequence (DNA): TGCGCCAGCAGCCCGGCGGGGAGGTTGAAACTGTTTTTT. Translated, it gives CASSPAGRLKLFF. The V call is TRBV4-1, the J call TRBJ1-4, with D hard to call. From germline, CDR1 is MGHRA and CDR2 YSYEKL. CDR3 length: 13 amino acids. Trimming pared 4 bases from V and 11 bases from J, leaving 14 bases between.

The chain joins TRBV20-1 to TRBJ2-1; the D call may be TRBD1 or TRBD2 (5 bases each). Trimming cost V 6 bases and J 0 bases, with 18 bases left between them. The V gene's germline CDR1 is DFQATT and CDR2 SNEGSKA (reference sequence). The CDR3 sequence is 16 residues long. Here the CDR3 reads CSALARGGGSYNEQFF. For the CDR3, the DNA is TGCAGTGCCCTCGCCCGGGGTGGGGGCTCCTACAATGAGCAGTTCTTC.

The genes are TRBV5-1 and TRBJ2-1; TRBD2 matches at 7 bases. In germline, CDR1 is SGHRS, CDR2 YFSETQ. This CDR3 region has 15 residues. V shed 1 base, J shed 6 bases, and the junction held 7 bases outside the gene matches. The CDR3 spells CASSLNSGEINEQFF. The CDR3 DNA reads TGCGCCAGCAGCTTGAACAGCGGGGAAATCAATGAGCAGTTCTTC.

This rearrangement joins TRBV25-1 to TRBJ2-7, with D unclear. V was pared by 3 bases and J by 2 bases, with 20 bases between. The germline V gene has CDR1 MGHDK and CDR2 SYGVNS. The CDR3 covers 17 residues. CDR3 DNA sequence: TGTGCCAGCAGTGACTCCCTACACGGAGCGTATACCTACGAGCAGTACTTC. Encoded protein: CASSDSLHGAYTYEQYF.

The CDR3 region is CASSQTQRDTQYF. CDR3 DNA: TGTGCCAGCAGCCAAACACAGCGTGATACGCAGTATTTT. This chain connects TRBV3-1 to TRBJ2-3; D not certain. Between the trimmed V and J ends, which lost 2 bases and 6 bases, there was a span of 9 bases. Per the germline V gene, CDR1 is LGHDT and CDR2 is YNNKEL (reference sequence). The CDR3 length is 13 residues.

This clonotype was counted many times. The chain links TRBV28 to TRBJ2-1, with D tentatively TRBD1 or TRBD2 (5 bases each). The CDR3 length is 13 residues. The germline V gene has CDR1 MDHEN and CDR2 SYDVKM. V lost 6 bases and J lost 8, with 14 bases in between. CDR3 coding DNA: TGTGCCAGCAGACGGGGCCCGAGGTATGAGCAGTTCTTC. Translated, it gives CASRRGPRYEQFF. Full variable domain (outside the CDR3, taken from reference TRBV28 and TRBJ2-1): DVKVTQSSRYLVKRTGEKVFLECVQDMDHENMFWYRQDPGLGLRLIYFSYDVKMKEKGDIPEGYSVSREKKERFSLILESASTNQTSMYLCASRRGPRYEQFFGPGTRLTVL.

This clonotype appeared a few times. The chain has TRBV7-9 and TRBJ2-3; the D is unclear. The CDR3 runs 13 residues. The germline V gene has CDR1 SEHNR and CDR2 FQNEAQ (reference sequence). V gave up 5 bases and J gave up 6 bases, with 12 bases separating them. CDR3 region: CASSPLSGDTQYF. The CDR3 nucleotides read TGTGCCAGCAGCCCCCTCTCTGGGGATACGCAGTATTTT.

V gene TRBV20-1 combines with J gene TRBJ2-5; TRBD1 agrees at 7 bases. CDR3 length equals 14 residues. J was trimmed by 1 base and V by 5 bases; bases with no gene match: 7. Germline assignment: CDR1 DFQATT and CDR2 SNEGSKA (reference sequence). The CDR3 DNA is TGCAGTGCTCGGGACAGTAACCTCCAAGAGACCCAGTACTTC. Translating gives CSARDSNLQETQYF.

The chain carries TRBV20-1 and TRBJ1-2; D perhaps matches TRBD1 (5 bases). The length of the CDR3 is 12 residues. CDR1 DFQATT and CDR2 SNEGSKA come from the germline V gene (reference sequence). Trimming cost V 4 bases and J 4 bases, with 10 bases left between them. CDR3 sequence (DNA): TGCAGTGCTATTGGGGCTGGCTATGGCTACACCTTC. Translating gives CSAIGAGYGYTF.

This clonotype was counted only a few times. The CDR3 loop reads CATIGLAGLSQYF. CDR3 bases: TGTGCCACCATAGGACTGGCAGGGTTAAGTCAGTACTTC. The chain uses TRBV7-9 and TRBJ2-7; D may correspond to TRBD1 or TRBD2 (5 bases each). The germline gives CDR1 SEHNR, CDR2 FQNEAQ (reference sequence). V was pared by 10 bases and J by 10 bases, with 23 bases between. The CDR3 consists of 13 residues.

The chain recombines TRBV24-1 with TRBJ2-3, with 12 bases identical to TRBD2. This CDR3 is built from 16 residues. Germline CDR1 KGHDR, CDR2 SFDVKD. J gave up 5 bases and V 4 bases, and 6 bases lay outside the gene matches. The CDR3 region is CATSDPRTSGKDTQYF. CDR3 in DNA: TGTGCCACCAGTGACCCCAGGACTAGCGGGAAAGATACGCAGTATTTT.

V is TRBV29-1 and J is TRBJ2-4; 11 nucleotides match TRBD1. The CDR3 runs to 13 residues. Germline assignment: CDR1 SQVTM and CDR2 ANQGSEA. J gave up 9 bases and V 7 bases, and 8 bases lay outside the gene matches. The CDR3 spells CSARWGTGGIQYF. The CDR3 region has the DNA TGCAGCGCACGGTGGGGGACAGGGGGCATTCAGTACTTC.

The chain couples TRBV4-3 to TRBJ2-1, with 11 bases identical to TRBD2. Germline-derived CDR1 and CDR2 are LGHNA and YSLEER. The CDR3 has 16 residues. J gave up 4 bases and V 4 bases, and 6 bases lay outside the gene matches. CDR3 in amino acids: CASSRKTSGTYNEQFF. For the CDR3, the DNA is TGCGCCAGCAGCCGAAAGACTAGCGGGACTTACAATGAGCAGTTCTTC.

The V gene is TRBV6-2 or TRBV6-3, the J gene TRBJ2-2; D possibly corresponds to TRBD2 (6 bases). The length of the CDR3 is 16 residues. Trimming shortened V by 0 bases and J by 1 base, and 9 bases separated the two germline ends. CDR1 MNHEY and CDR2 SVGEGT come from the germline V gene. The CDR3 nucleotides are TGTGCCAGCAGTTACTCGTGGAGGGGGAACACCGGGGAGCTGTTTTTT. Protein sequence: CASSYSWRGNTGELFF.

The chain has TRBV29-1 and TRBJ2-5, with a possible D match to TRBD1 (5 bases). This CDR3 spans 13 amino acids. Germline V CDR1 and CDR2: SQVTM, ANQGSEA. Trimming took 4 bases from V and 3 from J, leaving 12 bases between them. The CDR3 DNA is TGCAGCGTTGCAAGAGGCAGGGAAGAGACCCAGTACTTC. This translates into CSVARGREETQYF.

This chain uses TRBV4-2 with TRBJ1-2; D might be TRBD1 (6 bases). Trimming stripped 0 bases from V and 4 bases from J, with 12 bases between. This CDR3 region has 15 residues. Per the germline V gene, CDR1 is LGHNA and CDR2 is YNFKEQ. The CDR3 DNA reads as TGTGCCAGCAGCCAAGATCTCTCGGGGGCCTATGGCTACACCTTC. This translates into CASSQDLSGAYGYTF.

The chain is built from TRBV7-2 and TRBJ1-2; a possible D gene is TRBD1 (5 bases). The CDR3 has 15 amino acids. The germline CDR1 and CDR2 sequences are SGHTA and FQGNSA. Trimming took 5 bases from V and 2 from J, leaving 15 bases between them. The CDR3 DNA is TGTGCCAGCAGCGAGTCGGGACGGGAAAACTATGGCTACACCTTC. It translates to CASSESGRENYGYTF. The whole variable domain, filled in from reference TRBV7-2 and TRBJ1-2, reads GAGVSQSPSNKVTEKGKDVELRCDPISGHTALYWYRQSLGQGLEFLIYFQGNSAPDKSGLPSDRFSAERTGGSVSTLTIQRTQQEDSAVYLCASSESGRENYGYTFGSGTRLTVV.

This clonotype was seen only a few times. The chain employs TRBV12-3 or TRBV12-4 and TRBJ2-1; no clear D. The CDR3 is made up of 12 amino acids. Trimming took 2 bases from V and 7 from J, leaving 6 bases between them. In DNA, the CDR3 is TGTGCCAGCAGTTTAAAACAGAATGAGCAGTTCTTC. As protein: CASSLKQNEQFF.

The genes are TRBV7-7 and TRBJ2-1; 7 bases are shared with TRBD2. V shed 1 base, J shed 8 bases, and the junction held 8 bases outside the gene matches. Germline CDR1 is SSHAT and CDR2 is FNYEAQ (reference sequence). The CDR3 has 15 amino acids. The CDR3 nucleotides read TGTGCCAGCAGCTTAGGTGCCGGGAGGTCTTATGAGCAGTTCTTC. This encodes CASSLGAGRSYEQFF.

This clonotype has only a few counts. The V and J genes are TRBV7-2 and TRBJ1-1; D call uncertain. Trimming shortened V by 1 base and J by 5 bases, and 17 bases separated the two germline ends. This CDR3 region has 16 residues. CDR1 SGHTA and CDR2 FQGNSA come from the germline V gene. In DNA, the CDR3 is TGTGCCAGCAGCTTAGGGTTTTTGCAGTCCCAGACTGAAGCTTTCTTT. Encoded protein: CASSLGFLQSQTEAFF.